Listed here are 8 T cell receptor beta chains from one sample, sequenced in a study of Graves' ophthalmopathy and Graves' hyperthyroidism. RNA transcripts provided the template for amplifying TCR beta CDR3 regions. RT-PCR in the first round used HTBI primers; a second-round multiplex PCR followed. TCRdb redid the calling of the multiplex PCR reads with MiXCR, one entry per CDR3 protein. The sample has about 740,000 distinct CDR3 sequences; 35% to 50% are singletons. Sequenced: peripheral blood. Receptors were obtained from an adult man with Graves' ophthalmopathy.

This clonotype was detected many times. The V and J genes are TRBV7-8 and TRBJ1-5; D ambiguous. This CDR3 region has 13 residues. Germline assignment: CDR1 SGHVS and CDR2 FQNEAQ. The V end lost 5 bases, the J end lost 6 bases, and 11 bases lay between the germline ends. The DNA of the CDR3 is TGTGCCAGCAGCCAAGAAGTAGGTCAGCCCCAGCATTTT. Translating gives CASSQEVGQPQHF.

The V gene is TRBV2, the J gene TRBJ1-6; a possible D gene is TRBD1 (6 bases). Looked up from germline, CDR1 is SNHLY and CDR2 is FYNNEI. The CDR3 spans 16 residues. V was shortened by 6 bases and J by 7 bases, with 19 bases between the two germline ends. The CDR3 reads CASREGSGARNSPLHF. CDR3 bases: TGTGCCAGCAGGGAGGGGTCAGGGGCGCGGAATTCACCCCTCCACTTT.

This chain links TRBV7-9 with TRBJ1-5; tentative D call: TRBD1 (6 bases). CDR3 length equals 17 residues. Looked up from germline, CDR1 is SEHNR and CDR2 is FQNEAQ (reference sequence). The V and J ends lost 5 bases and 8 bases respectively, with 25 bases between them. CDR3 protein: CASSPDLYRDPTKPQHF. In DNA, the CDR3 is TGTGCCAGCAGCCCAGATTTGTACAGGGACCCTACCAAGCCCCAGCATTTT.

This chain connects TRBV15 to TRBJ1-6; weak D call: TRBD1 (6 bases). The germline V and J ends were trimmed by 5 bases and 7 bases, with 15 bases remaining between them. There are 15 residues in the CDR3. Germline lookup yields CDR1 LNHNV and CDR2 YYDKDF (reference sequence). The DNA of the CDR3 is TGTGCCACCAGCGTTGAGGTTGGGGGCAATTCACCCCTCCACTTT. Translating it yields CATSVEVGGNSPLHF.

This clonotype came up many times. V gene TRBV10-2 combines with J gene TRBJ2-2; the D gene is possibly TRBD2 (5 bases). V was cut by 3 bases and J by 3 bases, with 8 bases left in between. CDR3 size: 14 residues. Germline CDR1 reads WSHSY; CDR2 reads SAAADI. The CDR3 DNA follows: TGCGCCAGCAGTGATAGGACTTACACCGGGGAGCTGTTTTTT. The encoded protein is CASSDRTYTGELFF.

A remark on this clonotype: One junction end does not reproduce the germline sequence, and a read error may be involved. CDR3 residues: CAGSKHQRGNEQYF. The CDR3 bases are TGTGCCGGCAGTAAACATCAAAGAGGGAACGAGCAGTACTTC. The chain joins TRBV6-6 to TRBJ2-7, with a weak D call TRBD2 (5 bases). CDR3 length: 14 amino acids. The germline V gene has CDR1 MNHNY and CDR2 SVGAGI (reference sequence).

In nucleotides, the CDR3 is TGTGCCAGCACCGAGTGGGATACGCAGTATTTT. Protein: CASTEWDTQYF. J is TRBJ2-3 and V is TRBV2; no definite D call. Germline assignment: CDR1 SNHLY and CDR2 FYNNEI. This CDR3 is 11 amino acids long. V was trimmed by 7 bases and J by 6 bases, leaving 8 bases between them.

The chain uses TRBV2 and TRBJ2-5; 10 nucleotides match TRBD1. The V gene's germline CDR1 is SNHLY and CDR2 FYNNEI. The CDR3 length is 15 residues. Trimming cost V 6 bases and J 5 bases; bases outside gene matches: 9. CDR3: CASRWTGGSRETQYF. Here the CDR3 DNA reads TGTGCCAGCAGATGGACAGGGGGTAGTAGGGAGACCCAGTACTTC.